The 24 T cell receptor beta chains below were found in one sample sequenced in a study of blood T cells in healthy people across ages. It was with a sample-barcoded 5' primer and a J-beta primer mix that a second PCR of roughly 7 to 12 cycles was run. One entry per CDR3 protein results from TCRdb running MiXCR on the 5' RACE reads. The repertoire holds about 1.5 million distinct CDR3 sequences, approximately 43% seen once, with about 4% in the top ten. The specimen was blood. These receptors were collected from a woman between 18 and 30 years old in good health.

This clonotype was seen only a few times. J is TRBJ2-7 and V is TRBV28; TRBD1 aligns across 9 bases. Germline CDR1 is MDHEN and CDR2 is SYDVKM. CDR3 length equals 15 residues. The V segment lost 5 bases and the J segment 3 bases; nucleotides outside the gene matches: 8. This CDR3 is CASSGTGWRDYEQYF. CDR3 DNA: TGTGCCAGCAGTGGGACAGGGTGGAGGGACTACGAGCAGTACTTC.

The chain uses TRBV3-1 and TRBJ2-1, with TRBD2 identical over 12 bases. Trimming removed 2 bases from V and 8 bases from J; junction bases left unmatched: 4. The CDR3 covers 15 residues. CDR1 is LGHDT and CDR2 is YNNKEL in the germline V gene (reference sequence). The CDR3, as DNA: TGTGCCAGCAGCCAATCTAGCGGGAGGGTCTATGAGCAGTTCTTC. Translated, it gives CASSQSSGRVYEQFF.

The chain uses TRBV3-1 and TRBJ2-5; the D is unclear. V was cut by 1 base and J by 1 base, with 10 bases left in between. This CDR3 is 15 amino acids long. The V gene's germline CDR1 is LGHDT and CDR2 YNNKEL (reference sequence). The CDR3 DNA follows: TGTGCCAGCAGCCAAGCTGGCCCCGGCCAAGAGACCCAGTACTTC. The encoded protein is CASSQAGPGQETQYF.

The table lists this clonotype with a few counts. The chain has TRBV21-1 and TRBJ1-6; TRBD1 was called by the table and not checked on the DNA. TRBV21-1 is termed a pseudogene. The CDR3 has 24 amino acids. The CDR3 loop reads CASSKIPSGGRWASLQWHNSPLHF. CDR3 nucleotides: TGTGCCAGCAGCAAAATACCTTCAGGGGGCCGTTGGGCATCGCTCCAATGGCACAATTCACCCCTCCACTTT.

This clonotype was found a few times. V gene TRBV29-1 combines with J gene TRBJ1-4, with D perhaps matching TRBD1 (6 bases). The CDR3 is made up of 13 amino acids. Per germline, CDR1 SQVTM and CDR2 ANQGSEA. V was clipped by 7 bases and J by 7 bases, with 16 bases between them. The CDR3 DNA sequence: TGCAGCGCCGGGGGGGCGAGCCCTGAAAAACTGTTTTTT. Translated, it gives CSAGGASPEKLFF. The whole variable domain, filled in from reference TRBV29-1 and TRBJ1-4, reads SAVISQKPSRDICQRGTSLTIQCQVDSQVTMMFWYRQQPGQSLTLIATANQGSEATYESGFVIDKFPISRPNLTFSTLTVSNMSPEDSSIYLCSAGGASPEKLFFGSGTQLSVL.

The rearrangement links TRBV7-2 to TRBJ2-5, with 10 bases that match TRBD2. V dropped 5 bases and J dropped 11; count of bases not matched to a gene: 14. In germline, CDR1 is SGHTA, CDR2 FQGNSA. This CDR3 comprises 15 residues. Here the CDR3 reads CASSLLAGYINEQYF. The CDR3 DNA is TGTGCCAGCAGCCTACTAGCGGGATATATCAATGAGCAGTACTTC.

V usage is TRBV27 and J usage is TRBJ2-1; the D call may be TRBD1 or TRBD2 (5 bases each). CDR1 and CDR2 (germline): MNHEY, SMNVEV (reference sequence). The V end was cut by 5 bases, the J end by 7 bases, with 18 bases between. This CDR3 comprises 15 residues. In DNA, the CDR3 is TGTGCCAGCAGTCAGCCCTTGAGGGGACGGAATGAGCAGTTCTTC. This sequence encodes CASSQPLRGRNEQFF.

This clonotype appeared a few times. The chain uses TRBV14 and TRBJ1-1; D is undetermined. The CDR3 covers 15 residues. The V gene's germline CDR1 is SGHDN and CDR2 FVKESK. The germline V and J ends were trimmed by 0 bases and 1 base, with 9 bases remaining between them. The CDR3 bases are TGTGCCAGCAGCCAAGATAGGACGAGGAACACTGAAGCTTTCTTT. This sequence encodes CASSQDRTRNTEAFF.

Regarding this clonotype: One end of the junction is discordant with germline, which a read error may explain. V usage is TRBV11-2 and J usage is TRBJ2-1, with 8 bases identical to TRBD2. This CDR3 is built from 15 residues. In germline, CDR1 is SGHAT, CDR2 FQNNGV. The CDR3 DNA sequence: TGTGCTAGCAGCCAAAGACTAGCGATCAACAATGAGCAGTTCTTC. It encodes CASSQRLAINNEQFF.

This clonotype was seen only a few times. The chain is built from TRBV12-3 or TRBV12-4 and TRBJ1-6; possible D gene TRBD1, 5 bases. The V and J ends lost 6 bases and 7 bases respectively, with 10 bases between them. CDR3 length: 13 amino acids. CDR3 sequence (DNA): TGTGCCAGCAGCCTACGACAGAATTCACCCCTCCACTTT. It is translated as CASSLRQNSPLHF.

This rearrangement joins TRBV7-2 to TRBJ1-2; no definite D call. V lost 1 base and J lost 2, with 11 bases in between. The CDR3 totals 15 residues. Germline V gives CDR1 SGHTA, CDR2 FQGNSA. CDR3 region: CASSLEAVGNYGYTF. The CDR3 DNA follows: TGTGCCAGCAGCTTAGAAGCGGTCGGGAACTATGGCTACACCTTC.

This clonotype was found a few times. The V and J genes are TRBV14 and TRBJ2-3; TRBD2 matches 8 bases. The CDR3 consists of 18 residues. CDR1 SGHDN and CDR2 FVKESK come from the germline V gene. The junction had 10 bases not matched to a gene; V was cut back by 1 base and J by 1 base. The CDR3 is CASSQAVNSGEGTDTQYF. The CDR3, as DNA: TGTGCCAGCAGCCAAGCCGTTAATAGCGGGGAAGGCACAGATACGCAGTATTTT.

This chain joins TRBV20-1 and TRBJ2-4; 8 bases align to TRBD1. CDR1 is DFQATT and CDR2 is SNEGSKA in the germline V gene (reference sequence). This CDR3 comprises 18 residues. With 6 bases clipped from V and 0 bases from J, the junction kept 16 bases outside the gene matches. CDR3 region: CSATRTGLVYLAKNIQYF. The CDR3 bases are TGCAGTGCAACAAGGACAGGGCTCGTTTACTTAGCCAAAAACATTCAGTACTTC.

The V call is TRBV7-2, the J call TRBJ2-2; 8 bases line up with TRBD2. The V gene's germline CDR1 is SGHTA and CDR2 FQGNSA. The CDR3 consists of 17 residues. The V gene end was trimmed by 2 bases and the J gene end by 4 bases; junction bases not matched to a gene: 9. The CDR3 DNA reads TGTGCCAGCAGCTTATATCCGAGCGGGGGCGGCACCGGGGAGCTGTTTTTT. Its translation is CASSLYPSGGGTGELFF.

This chain connects TRBV20-1 to TRBJ2-7; 7 bases align to TRBD1. Germline V gene lookup returns CDR1 DFQATT and CDR2 SNEGSKA (reference sequence). This CDR3 has 15 residues. V lost 5 bases and J lost 2; bases outside the gene matches: 12. CDR3 region: CSAPQDRWITYEQYF. CDR3 nucleotide sequence: TGCAGTGCTCCTCAGGACAGGTGGATCACCTACGAGCAGTACTTC.

The chain links TRBV6-2 or TRBV6-3 to TRBJ1-5; 9 bases agree with TRBD1. The trim removed 6 bases at V and 8 bases at J, leaving 8 bases unmatched. The CDR3 sequence is 14 residues long. Germline lookup yields CDR1 MNHEY and CDR2 SVGEGT. CDR3 sequence (DNA): TGTGCCAGCAGCAAGGACAGGGGAATAAAGCCCCAGCATTTT. Amino acid sequence: CASSKDRGIKPQHF.

The gene calls are TRBV7-8 and TRBJ1-1, with 9 bases that match TRBD1. With 5 bases clipped from V and 0 bases from J, the junction kept 13 bases outside the gene matches. The CDR3 has 18 amino acids. Germline V gene sequence: CDR1 SGHVS, CDR2 FQNEAQ. In DNA, the CDR3 is TGTGCCAGCAGCCCAGCTCACAGGGGGCTCTTTTTGAACACTGAAGCTTTCTTT. Amino acid sequence: CASSPAHRGLFLNTEAFF.

This chain uses TRBV7-2 with TRBJ2-3; no firm D call. Trimming pared 4 bases from V and 0 bases from J, leaving 5 bases between. CDR1 is SGHTA, CDR2 FQGNSA, per germline. The CDR3 is 13 residues long. CDR3: CASSWVSTDTQYF. CDR3 DNA sequence: TGTGCCAGCAGCTGGGTTAGCACAGATACGCAGTATTTT.

The table lists this clonotype with a few counts. The V and J genes are TRBV7-2 and TRBJ2-7, with D perhaps TRBD1 (6 bases). Germline loops: CDR1 SGHTA, CDR2 FQGNSA. The CDR3 length is 13 residues. V was pared by 5 bases and J by 5 bases, with 13 bases between. CDR3 nucleotide sequence: TGTGCCAGCAGCGTAGACAGGTTCCACGAGCAGTACTTC. Translating gives CASSVDRFHEQYF.

The rearrangement joins TRBV20-1 to TRBJ2-1; 15 nucleotides line up with TRBD2. Germline values: CDR1 DFQATT, CDR2 SNEGSKA (reference sequence). The CDR3 runs to 16 residues. Germline trimming cut 1 base from V and 3 bases from J; bases unmatched to any gene: 1. The CDR3 nucleotides read TGCAGTGCTAGAGCGGGACTAGCGGGGGGCTACAATGAGCAGTTCTTC. Its translation: CSARAGLAGGYNEQFF.

The gene calls are TRBV20-1 and TRBJ2-7; 7 bases map to TRBD1. The length of the CDR3 is 12 residues. CDR1 and CDR2 (germline): DFQATT, SNEGSKA (reference sequence). V lost 5 bases, J lost 7 bases, and 8 bases stayed unmatched. CDR3 nucleotide sequence: TGCAGTGCTCAACGACAGGGTCGAGAGCAGTACTTC. Encoded protein: CSAQRQGREQYF.

The V call is TRBV6-5, the J call TRBJ2-5, with unresolved D. The ends were cut back, 5 bases at V and 5 bases at J, with 9 bases in the middle. The CDR3 loop spans 12 amino acids. Germline V gene lookup returns CDR1 MNHEY and CDR2 SVGAGI. For the CDR3, the DNA is TGTGCCAGCAGTATGGGCCTGGAGACCCAGTACTTC. It translates to CASSMGLETQYF.

The chain couples TRBV5-1 to TRBJ1-2; D is unclear. V was pared by 5 bases and J by 3 bases, with 14 bases between. This CDR3 is 14 amino acids long. CDR1 is SGHRS, CDR2 YFSETQ, per germline. CDR3: CASSSTEYDYGYTF. In DNA form, the CDR3 reads TGCGCCAGCAGTTCAACAGAGTACGACTATGGCTACACCTTC.

The chain's CDR3 is CASSLEGKRADTQYF. The CDR3 DNA is TGTGCCAGCAGTTTGGAGGGGAAGAGGGCAGATACGCAGTATTTT. This chain joins TRBV27 and TRBJ2-3, with TRBD2 as a possible D gene (6 bases). From germline, CDR1 is MNHEY and CDR2 SMNVEV (reference sequence). V lost 3 bases, J lost 4 bases, and 14 bases lay in between. The CDR3 runs to 15 residues.